Sequencing of this T cell receptor (beta chain) was carried out in a study of cytomegalovirus exposure and HLA in healthy donors. The study, taken as a whole, reports: HLA alleles were associated with 18,000 or so TCR beta sequences in a later analysis at 0.05 false discovery rate.

With 8 bases clipped from V and 3 bases from J, the junction kept 7 bases outside the gene matches. The CDR3 totals 14 residues. The germline V gene has CDR1 MNHEY and CDR2 SVGAGI. As concerns this clone: Its antigen is unknown.

Donors counted as nominally healthy when sampled, yet unrecorded immune exposures were likely. Vbeta (60) and Jbeta (13) primers were used in the PCR. Repertoires were generated with immunoSEQ multiplex PCR, while TCRdb's copy carries only in-frame clones and drops some. The repertoire holds approximately 160,000 clones, with just over 70% as singletons. Sequenced input: PBMCs. The sequence was obtained from a man between 18 and 35 years old in good health and CMV-seropositive. The rearrangement uses TRBV6-5 and TRBJ2-3; 8 nucleotides line up with TRBD2. CDR3 amino acids: CASRTPGGTDTQYF. In DNA, the CDR3 is TGTGCCAGCCGGACGCCGGGGGGGACAGATACGCAGTATTTT.